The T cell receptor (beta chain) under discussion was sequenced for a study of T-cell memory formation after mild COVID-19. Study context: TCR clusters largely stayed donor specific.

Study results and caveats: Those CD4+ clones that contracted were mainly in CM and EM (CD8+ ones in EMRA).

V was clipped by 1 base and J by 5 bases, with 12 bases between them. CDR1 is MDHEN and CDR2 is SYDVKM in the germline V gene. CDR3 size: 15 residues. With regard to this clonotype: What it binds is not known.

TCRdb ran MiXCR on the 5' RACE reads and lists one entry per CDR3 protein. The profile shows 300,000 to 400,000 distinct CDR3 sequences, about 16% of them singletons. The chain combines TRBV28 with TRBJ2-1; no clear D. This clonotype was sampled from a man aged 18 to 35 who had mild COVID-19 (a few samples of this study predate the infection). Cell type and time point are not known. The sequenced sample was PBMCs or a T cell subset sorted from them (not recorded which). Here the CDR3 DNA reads TGTGCCAGCAGTTTATTTGGCCCCCCTAACAATGAGCAGTTCTTC. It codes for CASSLFGPPNNEQFF.